The present T cell receptor beta chain was sequenced within a study of vaccination effects on CD4 cells after COVID-19. Peptide-pool stimulation followed by sequencing identified expanded antigen-specific CD4+ clonotypes in the ViraFEST assay. The culture ran for 10 days, and then CD4+ T cells were isolated. According to PCR results, the person was infected with SARS-CoV-2 between March and December 2020. V lost 5 bases, J lost 6 bases, and 14 bases lay in between. The CDR3 totals 13 residues. Germline CDR1 reads LNHDA; CDR2 reads SQIVND (reference sequence). Study conclusions and caveats: In convalescents, post-vaccine spike-reactive clones were mainly new clones induced by vaccination.

TCRdb's copy holds only in-frame clones and misses some; the assay was immunoSEQ multiplex PCR. The sample shows 42,000 or so clones, approximately 70% of them seen only once. This clone was counted between two and nine times. Its cognate antigen is unknown. The receptor's source is a human donor who had a prior SARS-CoV-2 infection. The chain has TRBV19 and TRBJ2-7, with D maybe TRBD2 (5 bases). Sequencing was performed on CD4+ T cells from PBMCs cultured with a peptide pool, taken before COVID-19 vaccination. The CDR3 is CASSAVRGPEQYF. In DNA form, the CDR3 reads TGTGCCAGTAGTGCGGTCCGGGGTCCCGAGCAGTACTTC.